The 31 T cell receptor beta chains below all came from one sample that was sequenced in a study of T cell changes during pregnancy in multiple sclerosis. Profiling relied on immunoSEQ multiplex PCR, and the TCRdb table lists in-frame clones only, not all of them. The sample gives about 83,000 clones, roughly nine tenths of which show up once; around 3.3% is in the top ten. Sequenced here: PBMCs, sampled in the first trimester of pregnancy. These TCRs come from a female donor in good health, serving as a control in a pregnancy study. Some clones in this sample may be carry-over from other donors' samples.

This chain's CDR3 is CASGLVLGQESNYGYTF. The CDR3 nucleotides are TGTGCTAGTGGTTTGGTACTGGGACAGGAGAGTAACTATGGCTACACCTTC. The chain has TRBV12-5 and TRBJ1-2; 8 bases are a match to TRBD1. The CDR3 contains 17 residues. The germline gives CDR1 LGHNT, CDR2 FRNRAP. With V trimmed by 0 bases and J by 1 base, 7 bases remained unmatched.

This clone is a singleton in its sample. The V and J genes are TRBV5-1 and TRBJ2-3, with a possible D match to TRBD1 (6 bases). This CDR3 has 17 residues. CDR1 SGHRS and CDR2 YFSETQ come from the germline V gene. Trimming took 4 bases from V and 2 from J, leaving 20 bases between them. CDR3 DNA: TGCGCCAGCAGCCTCGACCGGGACACCGCGACCACAGATACGCAGTATTTT. This sequence encodes CASSLDRDTATTDTQYF. The full variable domain, in which reference TRBV5-1 and TRBJ2-3 provide the parts outside the CDR3, is KAGVTQTPRYLIKTRGQQVTLSCSPISGHRSVSWYQQTPGQGLQFLFEYFSETQRNKGNFPGRFSGRQFSNSRSEMNVSTLELGDSALYLCASSLDRDTATTDTQYFGPGTRLTVL.

The genes are TRBV4-1 and TRBJ1-6; D possibly corresponds to TRBD1 (5 bases). The germline V gene encodes CDR1 MGHRA and CDR2 YSYEKL. This CDR3 is built from 18 residues. The V end was cut by 5 bases, the J end by 2 bases, with 19 bases between. This CDR3 is CASSYQGLGATYNSPLHF. The CDR3 coding sequence is TGCGCCAGCAGCTACCAAGGTCTAGGGGCGACCTATAATTCACCCCTCCACTTT.

This sequence joins TRBV7-6 and TRBJ2-3; 7 nucleotides align to TRBD1. Germline-derived CDR1 and CDR2 are SGHVS and FNYEAQ. V shed 6 bases, J shed 5 bases, and the junction held 11 bases outside the gene matches. The CDR3 spans 15 residues. CDR3 sequence reads: CASRTNDRAGDTQYF. CDR3 nucleotide sequence: TGTGCCAGCAGGACTAACGACAGGGCAGGAGATACGCAGTATTTT.

The rearrangement uses TRBV5-4 and TRBJ2-7; possible D gene TRBD2, 7 bases. This CDR3 spans 16 amino acids. The germline V gene has CDR1 SGHNT and CDR2 YYREEE (reference sequence). The V gene lost 1 base and the J gene lost 2 bases, with 16 bases spanning the gap. CDR3: CASSLSGGRSTYEQYF. CDR3 coding DNA: TGTGCCAGCAGCTTGTCGGGGGGCAGAAGTACCTACGAGCAGTACTTC.

This clone was counted a few times. This chain connects TRBV5-5 to TRBJ2-4, with D perhaps TRBD1 (6 bases). With 0 bases removed from V and 6 bases from J, the gap between germline ends came to 16 bases. This CDR3 region has 16 residues. Germline values: CDR1 SGHKS, CDR2 YYEKEE (reference sequence). CDR3 sequence reads: CASSLEGGFLGNIQYF. The DNA for the CDR3 is TGTGCCAGCAGCTTGGAAGGGGGTTTTTTGGGAAACATTCAGTACTTC.

V usage is TRBV7-8 and J usage is TRBJ1-3; D unresolved. Germline assignment: CDR1 SGHVS and CDR2 FQNEAQ. V gave up 1 base and J gave up 1 base, with 8 bases separating them. CDR3 length: 15 residues. CDR3 DNA: TGTGCCAGCAGCTTAGTTGCAGGTTCTGGAAACACCATATATTTT. This encodes CASSLVAGSGNTIYF. Filled out from reference TRBV7-8 and TRBJ1-3, the complete variable domain reads GAGVSQSPRYKVAKRGQDVALRCDPISGHVSLFWYQQALGQGPEFLTYFQNEAQLDKSGLPSDRFFAERPEGSVSTLKIQRTQQEDSAVYLCASSLVAGSGNTIYFGEGSWLTVV.

This clone was observed a single time. J is TRBJ1-5 and V is TRBV28, with D uncertain. The CDR3 loop spans 14 amino acids. V lost 5 bases to trimming and J lost 5 bases, with 13 bases between them. Germline V gene sequence: CDR1 MDHEN, CDR2 SYDVKM. The CDR3 loop is CASSPSEYYQPQHF. DNA of the CDR3: TGTGCCAGCAGTCCCTCAGAATATTATCAGCCCCAGCATTTT. Variable domain in full (rest from reference TRBV28 and TRBJ1-5): DVKVTQSSRYLVKRTGEKVFLECVQDMDHENMFWYRQDPGLGLRLIYFSYDVKMKEKGDIPEGYSVSREKKERFSLILESASTNQTSMYLCASSPSEYYQPQHFGDGTRLSIL.

The chain is built from TRBV19 and TRBJ1-1; TRBD1 matches at 7 bases. Trimming took 4 bases from V and 4 from J; bases not matched to a gene: 6. The CDR3 runs to 14 residues. Germline V gene lookup returns CDR1 LNHDA and CDR2 SQIVND (reference sequence). The CDR3, as DNA: TGTGCCAGTAGTACAAGACAGGGTTCCACTGAAGCTTTCTTT. Its protein product is CASSTRQGSTEAFF.

The CDR3 bases are TGCGCCAGCAGCCAAGATCTAGCGGGGGGGCGGAATGAGCAGTTCTTC. It encodes CASSQDLAGGRNEQFF. The genes are TRBV4-1 and TRBJ2-1; 12 bases align to TRBD2. The CDR3 totals 16 residues. Germline CDR1 is MGHRA and CDR2 is YSYEKL. V lost 0 bases to trimming and J lost 7 bases; unmatched junction nucleotides: 4.

As DNA, the CDR3 is TGTGCCAGCAGCCTCCGGGAATACGAGCAGTACTTC. Its protein is CASSLREYEQYF. The V and J genes are TRBV5-6 and TRBJ2-7, with D maybe TRBD2 (5 bases). Between the trimmed V and J ends, which lost 4 bases and 4 bases, there was a span of 9 bases. CDR1 and CDR2 from the germline V gene are SGHDT and YYEEEE. CDR3 length: 12 residues.

The CDR3 is CASSGDLLPPNEQYF. The CDR3 nucleotides read TGTGCCAGCAGCGGCGACTTGCTACCGCCTAACGAGCAGTACTTC. This chain links TRBV11-2 with TRBJ2-7, with no clear D. The CDR3 sequence is 15 residues long. The V gene's germline CDR1 is SGHAT and CDR2 FQNNGV. V dropped 5 bases and J dropped 5 bases, with 19 bases sitting between them.

The V and J genes are TRBV19 and TRBJ2-1, with 16 positions matching TRBD2. Germline CDR1 and CDR2: LNHDA and SQIVND (reference sequence). The CDR3 runs 17 residues. Unmatched junction bases numbered 10, after V lost 5 bases and J lost 9 bases. The CDR3 sequence: CASSLVGTSGGASEQFF. The CDR3 region has the DNA TGTGCCAGTAGTCTTGTCGGGACTAGCGGGGGGGCCAGTGAGCAGTTCTTC.

The gene calls are TRBV7-8 and TRBJ2-7; 8 bases agree with TRBD1. The germline V gene has CDR1 SGHVS and CDR2 FQNEAQ. The CDR3 has 14 residues. The J segment lost 1 base and the V segment lost 5 bases, leaving 4 bases of the junction unmatched. CDR3 sequence (DNA): TGTGCCAGCAGCCTGACAGGGGCATCCTACGAGCAGTACTTC. It yields the protein CASSLTGASYEQYF.

V usage is TRBV5-1 and J usage is TRBJ1-1; TRBD1 matches 12 bases. The length of the CDR3 is 19 residues. Germline V gene sequence: CDR1 SGHRS, CDR2 YFSETQ. V gave up 0 bases and J gave up 4 bases; unmatched junction bases: 13. The CDR3 bases are TGCGCCAGCAGCTTGGGAGCTCCCGGGACAGGGGGCGCGGGCACTGAAGCTTTCTTT. Translation gives CASSLGAPGTGGAGTEAFF.

The sample holds one count of this clone. The V and J genes are TRBV12-5 and TRBJ2-1, with a possible D match to TRBD2 (5 bases). The V end was cut by 3 bases, the J end by 7 bases, with 7 bases between. The V gene's germline CDR1 is LGHNT and CDR2 FRNRAP. The CDR3 length is 12 residues. The CDR3 is CASGFPGNEQFF. CDR3 nucleotides: TGTGCTAGTGGTTTCCCGGGGAATGAGCAGTTCTTC.

The V gene is TRBV6-1, the J gene TRBJ2-7; D is unresolved. The germline V gene has CDR1 MNHNS and CDR2 SASEGT. The CDR3 is 13 amino acids. The V end lost 2 bases, the J end lost 2 bases, and 7 bases lay between the germline ends. CDR3 DNA: TGTGCCAGCAGTGAACTCCCAGCCTACGAGCAGTACTTC. Amino acid sequence: CASSELPAYEQYF.

V is TRBV7-9 and J is TRBJ2-1; D is perhaps TRBD2 (6 bases). CDR1 SEHNR and CDR2 FQNEAQ come from the germline V gene (reference sequence). The CDR3 spans 17 residues. Trimming took 7 bases from V and 0 from J, leaving 19 bases between them. The CDR3 is CASTLGVLASSYNEQFF. In nucleotides, the CDR3 is TGTGCCAGCACCCTAGGGGTCCTAGCGAGCTCCTACAATGAGCAGTTCTTC.

This clone was recorded only once. The rearrangement links TRBV15 to TRBJ1-5; 10 positions match TRBD1. Germline V lookup: CDR1 LNHNV, CDR2 YYDKDF (reference sequence). The V gene end was trimmed by 4 bases and the J gene end by 7 bases; junction bases not matched to a gene: 7. This CDR3 comprises 15 residues. CDR3 sequence reads: CATSNFGQGDQPQHF. The CDR3 DNA is TGTGCCACCAGCAATTTCGGACAGGGGGACCAGCCCCAGCATTTT.

The chain has TRBV28 and TRBJ1-5; no definite D call. The CDR3 sequence is 15 residues long. Germline V gene data show CDR1 as MDHEN and CDR2 as SYDVKM. V was cut by 6 bases and J by 7 bases, with 19 bases left in between. DNA of the CDR3: TGTGCCAGCAGCCCTACTCGGGGAGGCGGCCAGCCCCAGCATTTT. This translates into CASSPTRGGGQPQHF. Combining the CDR3 with reference TRBV28 and TRBJ1-5 gives the whole variable domain DVKVTQSSRYLVKRTGEKVFLECVQDMDHENMFWYRQDPGLGLRLIYFSYDVKMKEKGDIPEGYSVSREKKERFSLILESASTNQTSMYLCASSPTRGGGQPQHFGDGTRLSIL.

This chain joins TRBV6-6 and TRBJ1-5; TRBD1 agrees at 8 bases. Trimming at V came to 0 bases and at J to 8 bases, leaving 3 bases not matched to a gene. Germline V gene lookup returns CDR1 MNHNY and CDR2 SVGAGI (reference sequence). The CDR3 extends over 14 amino acids. CDR3 bases: TGTGCCAGCAGTTACTCTGACAGGGGAGAGCCCCAGCATTTT. Encoded protein: CASSYSDRGEPQHF.

V and J are TRBV18 and TRBJ1-6; D gene ambiguous. Germline CDR1 and CDR2: KGHSH and LQKENI. Trimming took off 3 bases at V and 0 bases at J, with 9 bases between the two ends. The CDR3 covers 16 residues. For the CDR3, the DNA is TGTGCCAGCTCACCCGCCCCGAGCTCCTATAATTCACCCCTCCACTTT. As protein: CASSPAPSSYNSPLHF.

The V gene is TRBV7-8, the J gene TRBJ2-1; 7 bases match TRBD1. The V and J ends lost 4 bases and 4 bases, in that order; junction bases with no gene match: 4. The length of the CDR3 is 14 residues. Germline lookup yields CDR1 SGHVS and CDR2 FQNEAQ. Here the CDR3 reads CASSSPGQYNEQFF. The CDR3 coding sequence is TGTGCCAGCAGCTCACCGGGACAGTACAATGAGCAGTTCTTC.

This chain connects TRBV7-9 to TRBJ1-6; 8 bases line up with TRBD1. Germline assignment: CDR1 SEHNR and CDR2 FQNEAQ (reference sequence). J gave up 3 bases and V 1 base, and 8 bases lay outside the gene matches. This CDR3 contains 18 residues. This CDR3 is CASSLGGRGLVYNSPLHF. CDR3 sequence (DNA): TGTGCCAGCAGCTTAGGGGGCAGGGGGCTTGTCTATAATTCACCCCTCCACTTT.

This chain connects TRBV12-5 to TRBJ2-1, with 8 nucleotides matching TRBD1. The junction had 4 bases not matched to a gene; V was cut back by 4 bases and J by 2 bases. The V gene's germline CDR1 is LGHNT and CDR2 FRNRAP. This CDR3 is built from 15 residues. The CDR3 bases are TGTGCTAGTGGTTCAGGGACAGGACCCTACAATGAGCAGTTCTTC. Encoded protein: CASGSGTGPYNEQFF.

J is TRBJ2-7 and V is TRBV19; 14 bases agree with TRBD2. The germline gives CDR1 LNHDA, CDR2 SQIVND (reference sequence). V lost 5 bases, J lost 10 bases, and 4 bases stayed unmatched. CDR3 length equals 13 residues. The CDR3 DNA sequence: TGTGCCAGTAGTGTGGGACTAGCGGGAGCTCAGTACTTC. The encoded protein is CASSVGLAGAQYF.

This clone occurred a few times. The chain employs TRBV5-5 and TRBJ1-4, with D possibly TRBD1 on 5 matching bases. Germline V gene sequence: CDR1 SGHKS, CDR2 YYEKEE (reference sequence). This CDR3 is built from 15 residues. Trimming took 3 bases from V and 3 from J, leaving 12 bases between them. CDR3 in amino acids: CASSSRAGPNEKLFF. DNA for the CDR3: TGTGCCAGCAGCTCCCGGGCAGGGCCTAATGAAAAACTGTTTTTT.

The chain has TRBV28 and TRBJ2-1; D is perhaps TRBD2 (5 bases). Germline V CDR1 and CDR2: MDHEN, SYDVKM. V lost 2 bases to trimming and J lost 11 bases, with 13 bases between them. This CDR3 spans 13 amino acids. Written as DNA, the CDR3 is TGTGCCAGCAGTTTAGACTACTCGGGAAAGCAGTTCTTC. It translates to CASSLDYSGKQFF.

The gene calls are TRBV7-8 and TRBJ2-1; 9 nucleotides agree with TRBD2. CDR3 size: 16 residues. Germline CDR1 SGHVS, CDR2 FQNEAQ. Losses at the gene ends were 1 base for V and 5 bases for J; bases not matched to a gene: 6. The CDR3 spells CASSLDAGGQNNEQFF. CDR3 nucleotide sequence: TGTGCCAGCAGCTTAGACGCGGGGGGGCAAAACAATGAGCAGTTCTTC.

The chain uses TRBV30 and TRBJ1-2, with D perhaps matching TRBD1 (6 bases). The CDR3 runs 17 residues. The germline V and J ends were trimmed by 0 bases and 3 bases, with 20 bases remaining between them. CDR1 GTSNPN and CDR2 SVGIG come from the germline V gene (reference sequence). The CDR3 nucleotides are TGTGCCTGGAGTGTACAGGGTGGCCAGGGGAGATACTATGGCTACACCTTC. Encoded protein: CAWSVQGGQGRYYGYTF.

V is TRBV6-5 and J is TRBJ2-7, with 11 bases matching TRBD1. With 5 bases clipped from V and 5 bases from J, the junction kept 8 bases outside the gene matches. Germline V gene data show CDR1 as MNHEY and CDR2 as SVGAGI. This CDR3 has 15 amino acids. As DNA, the CDR3 is TGTGCCAGCAGTACAGGACAGGGGGCTTCGGACGAGCAGTACTTC. Translation gives CASSTGQGASDEQYF.